This T cell receptor (beta chain) is drawn from a study of low-dose radiotherapy and immunotherapy resistance in tumors (dated 2022 in TCRdb). About the investigation overall: Patients in Cohort 1 were given 0.5 Gy per fraction every 2 weeks, and the prescribed total PTV dose was 6.5 Gy. Starting on cycle 1 day 1, patients took 300 mg of aspirin by mouth once daily for four cycles. Every two weeks, patients got intravenous cyclophosphamide at 200 mg/m2, given one day ahead of each radiation and immunotherapy administration. In Cohort 2, 1 Gy per fraction was delivered every two weeks, for a total of 13 Gy over 26 weeks. The translational analysis covered eight patients: three from the first dose cohort and the first five from the second dose cohort. Nivolumab was administered intravenously as a 240 mg flat dose every two weeks, and ipilimumab was administered intravenously at 1 mg/kg every six weeks. No randomization into treatment groups was done for the people taking part in the trial.

Reads for this sample came from an Illumina HiSeq 2500. First-strand cDNA was synthesized using Superscript III and a set of TRAV- and TRBV-specific primers, so that both TCRalpha and TCRbeta chains were covered. TCRs were amplified with Phusion for 20 to 25 PCR cycles using a constant-region primer together with the adapter attached to the V primers. The MessageAmp II aRNA Amplification Kit was used to amplify the isolated mRNA, with in vitro transcription run for 15 to 20 hours at 37 degrees C. The Dynabeads mRNA DIRECT Purification Kit was used to isolate mRNA for TCR sequencing. A second roughly 25-cycle Phusion PCR added indexed Illumina adapters, and products were purified with AMPure XP beads. Turning to the authors' computational methods: Using custom Perl scripts, TCR sequences that encoded the same protein were pooled, out-of-frame sequences were dropped, and the abundance of each clonotype was calculated. TCR sequences supported by only a single read were excluded from analysis. Repertoire metrics included Shannon entropy, Gini index, clonality, richness, and frequency of TCRs shared between repertoires. Using fastp trimming at Q25 and MiXCR clonotype assembly, TCRdb reanalyzed the public sequencing data and kept in-frame beta chains. Duplicate CDR3 protein sequences are folded into a single record with the most common DNA and genes. TCRdb's processing, not the authors' own work, is the source of the V and J calls. Within this sample are 59,000 or so distinct CDR3 sequences, with about 30% of them counted one time only. Approximately 7% of the sample goes to the ten largest clones.

The time point label here, explained by the study, means: before trial treatment. The donors took part in RACIN, a single-arm, phase I, dose-escalation trial that combined nivolumab, ipilimumab, aspirin, low-dose cyclophosphamide and low-dose radiotherapy. Patients with advanced, TIL-negative solid tumors were considered eligible. The germline V gene supplies CDR1 SGHVT and CDR2 SQSDAQ. The CDR3 spans 13 residues, from the cysteine through the phenylalanine. Only CDR3 DNA is held: 39 bases, read in frame from base 1. Trimming costs V 0 bases and J 4 bases, and their ends lie 7 bases apart. This clonotype was detected ten times or more. Its antigen is currently not known. No base quality information exists; no much larger clone differs at one position.

The clonotype originates from a male donor with rectosigmoid adenocarcinoma. Here the sequenced sample was PBMCs, taken before treatment. The chain couples TRBV7-4 to TRBJ2-7; matching of 5 bases hints at TRBD1 as the D gene. The CDR3 region: CASSLADSYEQYF. The bases read TGTGCCAGCAGCTTAGCCGACAGTTACGAGCAGTACTTC.